This T cell receptor (beta chain) was found in a study of blood T cell repertoires in COVID-19. Overall study context: Both acute and convalescent COVID-19 samples were obtained from the United States, Italy and Spain. Sources were T cells, B-cell-depleted T cells, or PBMCs; the material itself was cDNA or gDNA.

Original analysis: Reference gene primer amplification gave nucleated cell count estimates. Method: immunoSEQ multiplex PCR; TCRdb's copy keeps in-frame clones and lacks some. V and J calls and clone size are as listed in that table; D and trimming were resolved from the DNA. Here the sample spans about 53,000 clones, roughly nine tenths being singletons. This clone was detected once. From germline, CDR1 is SGHAT and CDR2 FQNNGV. Trimming left V 4 bases short and J 5 bases short, with 8 bases between. The CDR3 loop spans 12 amino acids. Sequencing was done on a sample of peripheral blood. The genes are TRBV11-2 and TRBJ1-2, with D unclear. The TCR originated in a human donor in a cohort sampled during active COVID-19. Here the CDR3 DNA reads TGTGCCAGCAGCTCCGGGTCATATGGCTACACCTTC. Translating gives CASSSGSYGYTF.